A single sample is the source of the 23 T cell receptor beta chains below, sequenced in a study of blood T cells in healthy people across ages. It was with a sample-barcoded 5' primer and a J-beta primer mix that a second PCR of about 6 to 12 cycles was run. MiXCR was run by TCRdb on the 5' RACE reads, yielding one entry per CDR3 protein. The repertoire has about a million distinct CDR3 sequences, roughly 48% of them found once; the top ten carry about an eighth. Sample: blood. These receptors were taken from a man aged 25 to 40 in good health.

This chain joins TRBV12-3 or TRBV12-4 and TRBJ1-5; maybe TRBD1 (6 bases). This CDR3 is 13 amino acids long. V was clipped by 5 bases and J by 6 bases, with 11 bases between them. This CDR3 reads CASSVEGVQPQHF. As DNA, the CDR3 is TGTGCCAGCAGTGTTGAGGGGGTTCAGCCCCAGCATTTT.

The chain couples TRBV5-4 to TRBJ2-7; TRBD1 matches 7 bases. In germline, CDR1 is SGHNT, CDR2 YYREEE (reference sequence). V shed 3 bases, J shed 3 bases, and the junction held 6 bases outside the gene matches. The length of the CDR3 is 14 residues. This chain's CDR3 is CASSSQGSLYEQYF. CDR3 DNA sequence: TGTGCCAGCAGCTCACAGGGGTCCCTCTACGAGCAGTACTTC.

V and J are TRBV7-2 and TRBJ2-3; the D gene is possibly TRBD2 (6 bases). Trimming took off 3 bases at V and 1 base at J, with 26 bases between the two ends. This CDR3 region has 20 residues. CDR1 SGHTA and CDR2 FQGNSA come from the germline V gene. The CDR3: CASSLYEKRGAGSRTDTQYF. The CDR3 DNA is TGTGCCAGCAGCTTGTACGAAAAGAGAGGGGCGGGGTCCCGCACAGATACGCAGTATTTT.

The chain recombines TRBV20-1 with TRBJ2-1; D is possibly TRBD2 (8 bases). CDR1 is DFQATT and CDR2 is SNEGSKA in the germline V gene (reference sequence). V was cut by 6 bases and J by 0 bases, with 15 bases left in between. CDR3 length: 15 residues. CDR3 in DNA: TGCAGTGCCAGCGGGGGACAGAGCTCCTACAATGAGCAGTTCTTC. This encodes CSASGGQSSYNEQFF.

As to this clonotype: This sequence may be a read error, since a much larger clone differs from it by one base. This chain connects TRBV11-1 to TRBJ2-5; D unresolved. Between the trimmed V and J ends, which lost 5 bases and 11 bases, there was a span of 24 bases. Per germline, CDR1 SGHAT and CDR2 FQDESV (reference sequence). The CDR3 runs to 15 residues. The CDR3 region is CASSPGRAGYNEQYF. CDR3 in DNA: TGTGCCAGCAGCCCGGGTCGGGCAGGCTACAATGAGCAGTACTTC.

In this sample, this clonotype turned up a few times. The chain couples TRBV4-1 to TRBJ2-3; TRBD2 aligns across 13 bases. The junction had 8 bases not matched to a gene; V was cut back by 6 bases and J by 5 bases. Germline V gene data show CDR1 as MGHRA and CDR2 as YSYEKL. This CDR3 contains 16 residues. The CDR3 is CASSLGLAGARDTQYF. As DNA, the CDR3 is TGCGCCAGCAGTTTAGGACTAGCGGGGGCCAGAGATACGCAGTATTTT.

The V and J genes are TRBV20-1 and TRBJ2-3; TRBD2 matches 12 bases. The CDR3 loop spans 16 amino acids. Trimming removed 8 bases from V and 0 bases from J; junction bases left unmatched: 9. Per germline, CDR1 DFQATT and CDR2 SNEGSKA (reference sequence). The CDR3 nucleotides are TGCAGTTTTTCGACTAGCGGGAGCGAAAGCACAGATACGCAGTATTTT. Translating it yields CSFSTSGSESTDTQYF.

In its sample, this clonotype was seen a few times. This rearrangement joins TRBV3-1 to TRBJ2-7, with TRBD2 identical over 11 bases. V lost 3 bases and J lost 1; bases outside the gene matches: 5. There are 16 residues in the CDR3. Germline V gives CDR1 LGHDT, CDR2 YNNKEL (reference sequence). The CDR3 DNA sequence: TGTGCCAGCAGCCATACTACTAGCGGGGGTTCCTACGAGCAGTACTTC. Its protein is CASSHTTSGGSYEQYF.

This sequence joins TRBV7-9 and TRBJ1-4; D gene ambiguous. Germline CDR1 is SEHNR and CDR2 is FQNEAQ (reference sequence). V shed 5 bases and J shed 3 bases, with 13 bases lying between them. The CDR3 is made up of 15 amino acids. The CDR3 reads CASSPTSGSNEKLFF. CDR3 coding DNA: TGTGCCAGCAGCCCAACTTCAGGTTCTAATGAAAAACTGTTTTTT. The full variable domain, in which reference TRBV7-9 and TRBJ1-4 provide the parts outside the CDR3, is DTGVSQNPRHKITKRGQNVTFRCDPISEHNRLYWYRQTLGQGPEFLTYFQNEAQLEKSRLLSDRFSAERPKGSFSTLEIQRTEQGDSAMYLCASSPTSGSNEKLFFGSGTQLSVL.

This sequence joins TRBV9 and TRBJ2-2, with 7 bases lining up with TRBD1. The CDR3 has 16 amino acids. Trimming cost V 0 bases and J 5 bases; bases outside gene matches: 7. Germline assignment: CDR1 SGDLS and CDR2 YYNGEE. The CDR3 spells CASSVEAGGSTGELFF. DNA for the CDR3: TGTGCCAGCAGCGTAGAGGCAGGGGGAAGTACCGGGGAGCTGTTTTTT.

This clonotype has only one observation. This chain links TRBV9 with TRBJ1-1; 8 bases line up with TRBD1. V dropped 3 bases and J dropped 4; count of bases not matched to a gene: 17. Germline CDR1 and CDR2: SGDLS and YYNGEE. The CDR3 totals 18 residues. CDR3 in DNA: TGTGCCAGCAGCGCCGAGTTCCCCTCAATTACAGGGGGCACTGAAGCTTTCTTT. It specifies CASSAEFPSITGGTEAFF.

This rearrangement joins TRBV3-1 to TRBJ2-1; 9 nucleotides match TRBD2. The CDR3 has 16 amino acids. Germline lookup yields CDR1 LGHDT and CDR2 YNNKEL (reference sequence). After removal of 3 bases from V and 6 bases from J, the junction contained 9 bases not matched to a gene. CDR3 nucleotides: TGTGCCAGCAGCCACCTTAGCGGGGGCTCAGGCAATGAGCAGTTCTTC. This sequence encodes CASSHLSGGSGNEQFF.

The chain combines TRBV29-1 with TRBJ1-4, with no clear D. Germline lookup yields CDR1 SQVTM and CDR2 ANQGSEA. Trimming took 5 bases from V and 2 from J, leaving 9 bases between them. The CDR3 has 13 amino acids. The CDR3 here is CSVLTVTNEKLFF. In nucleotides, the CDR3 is TGCAGCGTTCTTACCGTCACTAATGAAAAACTGTTTTTT.

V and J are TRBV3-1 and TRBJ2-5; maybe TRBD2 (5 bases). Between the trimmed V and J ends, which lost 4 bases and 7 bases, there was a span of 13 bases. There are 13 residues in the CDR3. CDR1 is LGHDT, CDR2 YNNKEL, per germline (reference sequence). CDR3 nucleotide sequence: TGTGCCAGCAGCCTAGAGGGCCTCCGGACCCAGTACTTC. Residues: CASSLEGLRTQYF.

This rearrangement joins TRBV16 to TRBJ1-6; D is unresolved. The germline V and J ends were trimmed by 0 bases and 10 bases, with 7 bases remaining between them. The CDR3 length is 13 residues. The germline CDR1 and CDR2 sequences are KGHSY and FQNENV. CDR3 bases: TGTGCCAGCAGCCAATCAAGCGGCTCACCCCTCCACTTT. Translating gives CASSQSSGSPLHF.

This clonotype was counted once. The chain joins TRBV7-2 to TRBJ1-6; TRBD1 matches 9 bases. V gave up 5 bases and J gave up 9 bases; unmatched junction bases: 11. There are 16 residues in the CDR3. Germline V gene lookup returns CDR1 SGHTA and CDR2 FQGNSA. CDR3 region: CASSPSTGGTSSPLHF. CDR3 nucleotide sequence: TGTGCCAGCAGCCCATCCACAGGGGGCACAAGTTCACCCCTCCACTTT.

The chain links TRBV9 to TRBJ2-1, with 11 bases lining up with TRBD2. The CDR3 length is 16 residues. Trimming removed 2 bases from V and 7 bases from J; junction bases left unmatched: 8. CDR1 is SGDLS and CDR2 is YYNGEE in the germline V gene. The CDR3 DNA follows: TGTGCCAGCAGCGTCAGGAGTAGCGGGGGGGGGAATGAGCAGTTCTTC. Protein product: CASSVRSSGGGNEQFF.

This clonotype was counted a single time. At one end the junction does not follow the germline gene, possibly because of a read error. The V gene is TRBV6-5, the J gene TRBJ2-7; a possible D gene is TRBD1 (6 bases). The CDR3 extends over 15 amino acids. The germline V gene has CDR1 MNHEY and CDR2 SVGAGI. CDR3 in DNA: TGTGCCGGCAGTTCCTACAGGGAGATGGCTACCGAGCAGTACTTC. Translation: CAGSSYREMATEQYF.

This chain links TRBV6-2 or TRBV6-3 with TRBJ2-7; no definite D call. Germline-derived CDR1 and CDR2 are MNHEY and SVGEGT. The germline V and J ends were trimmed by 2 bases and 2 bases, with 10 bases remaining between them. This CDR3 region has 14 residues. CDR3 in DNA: TGTGCCAGCAGTTACCACCTCAGAGCCTACGAGCAGTACTTC. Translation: CASSYHLRAYEQYF.

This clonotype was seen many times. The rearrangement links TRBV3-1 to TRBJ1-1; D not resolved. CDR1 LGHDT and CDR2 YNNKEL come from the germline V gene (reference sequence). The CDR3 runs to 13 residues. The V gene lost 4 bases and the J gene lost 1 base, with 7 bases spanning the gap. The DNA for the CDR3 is TGTGCCAGCAGCCCTGATTCGAACACTGAAGCTTTCTTT. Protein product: CASSPDSNTEAFF.

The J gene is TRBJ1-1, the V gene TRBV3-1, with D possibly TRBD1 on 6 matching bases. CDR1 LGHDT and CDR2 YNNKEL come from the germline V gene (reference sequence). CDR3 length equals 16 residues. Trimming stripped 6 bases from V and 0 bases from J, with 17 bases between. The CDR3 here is CASSPTRGAVNTEAFF. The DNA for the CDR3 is TGTGCCAGCAGTCCGACAAGGGGGGCGGTGAACACTGAAGCTTTCTTT. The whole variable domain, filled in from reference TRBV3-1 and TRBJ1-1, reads DTAVSQTPKYLVTQMGNDKSIKCEQNLGHDTMYWYKQDSKKFLKIMFSYNNKELIINETVPNRFSPKSPDKAHLNLHINSLELGDSAVYFCASSPTRGAVNTEAFFGQGTRLTVV.

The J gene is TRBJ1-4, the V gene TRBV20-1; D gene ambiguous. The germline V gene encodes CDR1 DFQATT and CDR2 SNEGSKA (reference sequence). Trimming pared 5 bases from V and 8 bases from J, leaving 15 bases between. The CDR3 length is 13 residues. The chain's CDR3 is CSAPNLPGEKLFF. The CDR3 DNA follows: TGCAGTGCTCCGAACTTACCGGGGGAAAAACTGTTTTTT.

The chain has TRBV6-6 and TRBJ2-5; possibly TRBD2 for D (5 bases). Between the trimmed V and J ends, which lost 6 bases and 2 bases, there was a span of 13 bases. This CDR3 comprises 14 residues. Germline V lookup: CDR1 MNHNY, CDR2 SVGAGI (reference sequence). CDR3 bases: TGTGCCAGCAGCATACTAGGCTTGCAAGAGACCCAGTACTTC. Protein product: CASSILGLQETQYF.